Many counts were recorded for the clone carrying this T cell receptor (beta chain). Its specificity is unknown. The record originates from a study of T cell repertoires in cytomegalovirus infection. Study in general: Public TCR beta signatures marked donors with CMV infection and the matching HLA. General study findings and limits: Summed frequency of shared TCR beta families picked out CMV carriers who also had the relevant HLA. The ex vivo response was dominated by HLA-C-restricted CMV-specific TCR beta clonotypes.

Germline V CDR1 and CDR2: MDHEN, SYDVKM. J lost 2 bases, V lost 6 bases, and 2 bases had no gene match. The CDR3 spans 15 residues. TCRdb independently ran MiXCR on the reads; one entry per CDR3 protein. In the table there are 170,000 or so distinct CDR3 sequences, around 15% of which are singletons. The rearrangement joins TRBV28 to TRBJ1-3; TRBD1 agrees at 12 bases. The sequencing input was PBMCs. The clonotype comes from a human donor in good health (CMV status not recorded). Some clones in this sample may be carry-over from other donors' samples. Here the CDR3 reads CASRGQGATGNTIYF. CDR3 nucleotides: TGTGCCAGCAGGGGACAGGGGGCGACTGGAAACACCATATATTTT. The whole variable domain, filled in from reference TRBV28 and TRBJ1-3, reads DVKVTQSSRYLVKRTGEKVFLECVQDMDHENMFWYRQDPGLGLRLIYFSYDVKMKEKGDIPEGYSVSREKKERFSLILESASTNQTSMYLCASRGQGATGNTIYFGEGSWLTVV.